The source of this TCR beta chain is a study of blood T cell repertoires in COVID-19. On the study more broadly: Spain, Italy and the United States supplied samples that represented acute and convalescent COVID-19. Nucleic acid was either cDNA or gDNA, and it came from T cells, B-cell-depleted T cells, or PBMCs.

Seattle-derived patients entered the study during active infection and were followed longitudinally. Losses at the gene ends were 4 bases for V and 4 bases for J; bases not matched to a gene: 8. Per germline, CDR1 MNHEY and CDR2 SMNVEV (reference sequence). This CDR3 spans 15 amino acids. As originally analysed: Amplification of reference gene primers was used by the study to estimate nucleated cell counts. The repertoire was sequenced with immunoSEQ multiplex PCR; TCRdb's copy has only in-frame clones and lacks some. V and J calls and clone size are given by that table; D and trimming were obtained from the DNA. The table shows 190,000 or so clones, with just under 85% occurring only once.

The genes are TRBV27 and TRBJ1-2; 8 nucleotides align to TRBD1. Sequencing was performed on peripheral blood. The receptor was derived from a man aged 55-75 years with COVID-19, enrolled during active disease. CDR3 sequence reads: CASSSQDRVPYGYTF. The CDR3 DNA reads TGTGCCAGCAGTTCCCAGGACAGGGTCCCCTATGGCTACACCTTC.